This T cell receptor (beta chain) originates from a study of blood T cell repertoires in COVID-19 (TCRdb year 2020). In terms of the full investigation: Samples from collaborators originated in the United States, Italy and Spain and spanned both the acute and convalescent phases of COVID-19. The material from the prospective study consisted of cDNA or gDNA derived from T cells, B-cell-depleted T cells, or PBMCs. Deeply sampled blood TCRbeta repertoires from subjects exposed to, actively infected with, or recovered from COVID-19 were included in the dataset. A freely available public database, intended as a resource for researchers studying the immune response to SARS-CoV-2, is where the repertoires were released. The samples were drawn from the first 160 participants of the ongoing ImmuneRACE study and from 1,254 subjects provided by 6 global collaborators. The sample metadata nearly always contained a de-identified subject ID, COVID-19 status, age in years and sex. Where available, HLA class I and class II types were obtained from metadata supplied by the sample provider rather than from assay-based typing.

This clone has just a few counts. Its cognate antigen has yet to be identified. Per-base quality was not reported, and no clone a single base away is much larger than it. The germline V gene sets CDR1 to KGHSH and CDR2 to LQKENI. Counted from cysteine to phenylalanine, this CDR3 has 13 amino acids. The kept DNA is CDR3 alone, 39 bases in frame from the first base. Trimming takes 1 base from V and 7 bases from J, and the germline ends sit 10 bases apart. In Seattle, one collaborating source enrolled patients while the infection was active and tracked those patients longitudinally over the course of disease. The collaborating institutions used their own protocols to collect whole blood in K2EDTA tubes. For TCRbeta analysis, collaborators shipped samples in one of three forms: frozen whole blood, isolated PBMCs, or DNA extracted from either of those sample types. The immunoSEQ Assay, a bias-controlled multiplex PCR, was used to amplify TCRbeta CDR3 regions from genomic DNA. Turning to the authors' computational methods: Nucleated cell counts per sample were estimated from amplification of reference gene primers within the assay. To quantify the absolute abundance of each unique TCRbeta CDR3 rearrangement, sequence reads were collapsed and filtered. For each sample, productive Simpson clonality was calculated by taking the square root of Simpson's diversity index across productive rearrangements. This is the immuneACCESS table as TCRdb keeps it, with only in-frame sequences that have V and J called. A part of the clones is gone; compared with another copy, unresolved V genes explain less than half, and the rest is unexplained. That table gives V, J and clone size, and the DNA gave D and trimming. A total of about 46,000 clones appear in this sample, 70% to 90% of them only once. The biggest ten clones account for around 30% of the sample.

Beyond this particular receptor, the publication reports: The amount of clinical and demographic metadata varied by source and participant and was provided uncurated.

The sample was peripheral blood. The rearrangement combines TRBV18 with TRBJ1-1, with the D gene uncertain. The sequence was obtained from an elderly woman with COVID-19, enrolled during active disease. The CDR3 in this case is CASSPLSGVEAFF. The sequenced DNA is TGTGCCAGCTCACCACTTTCGGGAGTTGAAGCTTTCTTT.